This T cell receptor (beta chain) was identified during a study of T cells in narcolepsy. Broader study findings: Blood of same and different patients, but not healthy controls, reportedly held recurring autoreactive clonotypes.

In its sample, this clone was seen a few times. Antigen: not known. Produced via immunoSEQ multiplex PCR; TCRdb's table is partial and in-frame only. The sample has roughly 20,000 clones, about nine tenths seen once. The ends were cut back, 10 bases at V and 4 bases at J, with 11 bases in the middle. The CDR3 is 13 amino acids. Germline CDR1 and CDR2: MNHNS and SASEGT. This sequence originates from a human donor in good health. The rearrangement uses TRBV6-1 and TRBJ2-6; TRBD1 is a possible D gene (6 bases). The sequencing sample was made of memory (CD45RA-) CD4+ T cells from blood. CDR3: CATTGHGANVLTF. The DNA of the CDR3 is TGTGCCACCACAGGGCACGGGGCCAACGTCCTGACTTTC.